These 21 T cell receptor beta chains were all obtained from the same sample, sequenced in a study of T cell responses to AZD1222 COVID-19 vaccine. The data were produced by immunoSEQ multiplex PCR, yet TCRdb's version contains in-frame clones alone and is incomplete. The table records 120,000 to 150,000 clones, about 86% of them present only once. The specimen was peripheral blood, collected on day 0 of AZD1222 vaccination. The receptors were gathered from an adult in good health.

This clone was observed once. The V call is TRBV7-9, the J call TRBJ1-1; a possible D gene is TRBD1 (5 bases). The CDR3 loop spans 14 amino acids. Trimming stripped 6 bases from V and 3 bases from J, with 14 bases between. Germline lookup yields CDR1 SEHNR and CDR2 FQNEAQ (reference sequence). CDR3 DNA: TGTGCCAGCAGTCACGCGTTGGGGCACACTGAAGCTTTCTTT. Translated: CASSHALGHTEAFF.

This chain uses TRBV13 with TRBJ2-1, with 9 bases that match TRBD2. CDR3 size: 14 residues. V lost 5 bases to trimming and J lost 5 bases; unmatched junction nucleotides: 4. Germline V CDR1 and CDR2: PRHDT, FYEKMQ (reference sequence). CDR3 sequence (DNA): TGTGCCAGCAGCATGACTAGCGGAGACAATGAGCAGTTCTTC. As protein: CASSMTSGDNEQFF. The variable domain in full, with the rest retrieved from reference TRBV13 and TRBJ2-1, is AAGVIQSPRHLIKEKRETATLKCYPIPRHDTVYWYQQGPGQDPQFLISFYEKMQSDKGSIPDRFSAQQFSDYHSELNMSSLELGDSALYFCASSMTSGDNEQFFGPGTRLTVL.

The gene calls are TRBV5-1 and TRBJ2-3; D is undetermined. V was pared by 0 bases and J by 0 bases, with 8 bases between. The CDR3 loop spans 15 amino acids. Germline assignment: CDR1 SGHRS and CDR2 YFSETQ. CDR3 region: CASSLERPSTDTQYF. The CDR3 bases are TGCGCCAGCAGCTTGGAGCGTCCTAGCACAGATACGCAGTATTTT.

This clone was counted a single time. V and J are TRBV7-2 and TRBJ2-1, with D tentatively TRBD2 (5 bases). Germline CDR1 and CDR2: SGHTA and FQGNSA. The CDR3 runs 15 residues. The ends were cut back, 1 base at V and 3 bases at J, with 10 bases in the middle. The CDR3 protein is CASSLGTGNYNEQFF. The CDR3 DNA is TGTGCCAGCAGCTTAGGGACGGGGAACTACAATGAGCAGTTCTTC.

The V gene is TRBV6-5, the J gene TRBJ2-1; 14 nucleotides align to TRBD2. CDR1 MNHEY and CDR2 SVGAGI come from the germline V gene. This CDR3 is built from 15 residues. V was clipped by 5 bases and J by 8 bases; unmatched bases: 5. CDR3 sequence: CASSRLAGGGYEQFF. The CDR3, as DNA: TGTGCCAGCAGTCGACTAGCGGGAGGGGGCTATGAGCAGTTCTTC.

The rearrangement joins TRBV18 to TRBJ1-5; 9 positions match TRBD1. CDR1 and CDR2 (germline): KGHSH, LQKENI. Trimming at V came to 3 bases and at J to 1 base, leaving 4 bases not matched to a gene. The CDR3 runs 16 residues. CDR3: CASSPDRGSSNQPQHF. As DNA, the CDR3 is TGTGCCAGCTCACCCGACAGGGGGTCGAGCAATCAGCCCCAGCATTTT.

The chain has TRBV5-1 and TRBJ1-4; the D is unclear. The CDR3 runs to 14 residues. Trimming shortened V by 7 bases and J by 0 bases, and 10 bases separated the two germline ends. The germline V gene has CDR1 SGHRS and CDR2 YFSETQ. The CDR3 region is CASALDATNEKLFF. CDR3 coding DNA: TGCGCCAGCGCCCTGGATGCAACTAATGAAAAACTGTTTTTT.

The chain recombines TRBV11-2 with TRBJ2-1, with D perhaps matching TRBD2 (6 bases). This CDR3 comprises 16 residues. The V end lost 5 bases, the J end lost 5 bases, and 19 bases lay between the germline ends. From germline, CDR1 is SGHAT and CDR2 FQNNGV. The CDR3: CASSHGRREGHNEQFF. CDR3 bases: TGTGCCAGCAGCCACGGTCGGCGGGAAGGTCACAATGAGCAGTTCTTC.

The CDR3 DNA is TGTGCCAGCAGTCCTGGACACTCCCTTCGCAACGAGCAGTACTTC. This codes for CASSPGHSLRNEQYF. The genes are TRBV6-5 and TRBJ2-7, with D tentatively TRBD1 (5 bases). Germline V lookup: CDR1 MNHEY, CDR2 SVGAGI. V was trimmed by 5 bases and J by 5 bases, leaving 19 bases between them. This CDR3 has 15 residues.

The genes are TRBV4-2 and TRBJ2-1; 8 nucleotides agree with TRBD2. This CDR3 has 14 amino acids. V shed 4 bases and J 7 bases; nucleotides not matched to a gene: 6. Germline V gives CDR1 LGHNA, CDR2 YNFKEQ. The CDR3 DNA follows: TGTGCCAGCAGCCCAGTCGGGGGGGGGAATGAGCAGTTCTTC. It is translated as CASSPVGGGNEQFF.

The CDR3 DNA reads TGTGCCAGCACCGGGGACGGTGGAAACACCATATATTTT. It encodes CASTGDGGNTIYF. The chain is built from TRBV11-2 and TRBJ1-3; D possibly corresponds to TRBD1 (5 bases). CDR3 length equals 13 residues. Germline CDR1 SGHAT, CDR2 FQNNGV. V gave up 7 bases and J gave up 3 bases, with 10 bases separating them. Together with reference TRBV11-2 and TRBJ1-3, the CDR3 gives the full variable domain: EAGVAQSPRYKIIEKRQSVAFWCNPISGHATLYWYQQILGQGPKLLIQFQNNGVVDDSQLPKDRFSAERLKGVDSTLKIQPAKLEDSAVYLCASTGDGGNTIYFGEGSWLTVV.

V and J are TRBV30 and TRBJ1-5; 7 positions match TRBD1. This CDR3 region has 15 residues. CDR1 GTSNPN and CDR2 SVGIG come from the germline V gene (reference sequence). With 5 bases clipped from V and 6 bases from J, the junction kept 13 bases outside the gene matches. CDR3 sequence (DNA): TGTGCCTGGGGGGTTAAGGGGGCGATTCGTCAGCCCCAGCATTTT. Translated, it gives CAWGVKGAIRQPQHF.

The chain has TRBV7-9 and TRBJ1-4; D might be TRBD1 (5 bases). The CDR3 sequence is 14 residues long. V was trimmed by 5 bases and J by 5 bases, leaving 12 bases between them. CDR1 is SEHNR, CDR2 FQNEAQ, per germline (reference sequence). This chain's CDR3 is CASSRGTPNEKLFF. In nucleotides, the CDR3 is TGTGCCAGCAGCCGCGGGACGCCAAATGAAAAACTGTTTTTT.

The rearrangement uses TRBV5-8 and TRBJ2-7; 9 nucleotides agree with TRBD1. The V segment lost 0 bases and the J segment 7 bases; nucleotides outside the gene matches: 8. Germline V CDR1 and CDR2: SGHTS, YDEGEE. The CDR3 covers 15 residues. The CDR3 reads CASSLGRDRAWEQYF. CDR3 coding DNA: TGTGCCAGCAGCTTGGGCCGGGACAGGGCTTGGGAGCAGTACTTC.

The V call is TRBV28, the J call TRBJ1-2, with TRBD1 as a possible D gene (5 bases). Looked up from germline, CDR1 is MDHEN and CDR2 is SYDVKM. The CDR3 has 12 residues. The V and J ends lost 7 bases and 8 bases respectively, with 14 bases between them. In DNA form, the CDR3 reads TGTGCCAGCACCTCAATAGAGGGGGGCTACACCTTC. Its protein is CASTSIEGGYTF.

J is TRBJ1-5 and V is TRBV6-5; D might be TRBD1 (5 bases). V gave up 10 bases and J gave up 1 base, with 14 bases separating them. The V gene's germline CDR1 is MNHEY and CDR2 SVGAGI. This CDR3 comprises 14 residues. Written as DNA, the CDR3 is TGTGCCACCAACGGGGGGGGAAGCAATCAGCCCCAGCATTTT. Translation gives CATNGGGSNQPQHF.

The chain has TRBV10-1 and TRBJ2-1, with 12 bases fitting TRBD2. The CDR3 consists of 14 residues. Germline V gene data show CDR1 as WNHNN and CDR2 as SYGVQD (reference sequence). Trimming cost V 5 bases and J 7 bases; bases outside gene matches: 3. CDR3: CASSPGLAGNEQFF. The CDR3 DNA sequence: TGCGCCAGCAGTCCCGGACTAGCGGGAAATGAGCAGTTCTTC.

The chain uses TRBV3-1 (or the pseudogene TRBV3-2) and TRBJ2-7; 10 nucleotides align to TRBD1. Trimming took 10 bases from V and 5 from J; bases not matched to a gene: 11. Germline V lookup: CDR1 LGHDT, CDR2 YNNKEL (reference sequence). CDR3 size: 14 residues. The chain's CDR3 is CATVGGQGFNEQYF. The CDR3 DNA sequence: TGTGCCACCGTAGGGGGACAGGGGTTTAACGAGCAGTACTTC.

The rearrangement joins TRBV4-2 to TRBJ1-3; D gene ambiguous. This CDR3 has 15 residues. Germline V CDR1 and CDR2: LGHNA, YNFKEQ. Trimming cost V 0 bases and J 0 bases, with 6 bases left between them. Here the CDR3 DNA reads TGTGCCAGCAGCCAAGAGGCAGACTCTGGAAACACCATATATTTT. Its protein is CASSQEADSGNTIYF.

The rearrangement links TRBV28 to TRBJ2-3; D may match TRBD1 or TRBD2 (5 bases each). Trimming shortened V by 7 bases and J by 0 bases, and 14 bases separated the two germline ends. This CDR3 is built from 15 residues. CDR1 is MDHEN, CDR2 SYDVKM, per germline. CDR3 DNA sequence: TGTGCCAGCAACGAAAGTGGGGGAAGCACAGATACGCAGTATTTT. Its protein product is CASNESGGSTDTQYF.

This clone has only one observation. The chain uses TRBV6-4 and TRBJ1-6; D ambiguous. The CDR3 covers 14 residues. Trimming took off 3 bases at V and 10 bases at J, with 13 bases between the two ends. Germline CDR1 MRHNA, CDR2 SNTAGT. The CDR3 sequence is CASSDGNRRSPLHF. CDR3 nucleotide sequence: TGTGCCAGCAGTGATGGCAATCGGCGGTCACCCCTCCACTTT.